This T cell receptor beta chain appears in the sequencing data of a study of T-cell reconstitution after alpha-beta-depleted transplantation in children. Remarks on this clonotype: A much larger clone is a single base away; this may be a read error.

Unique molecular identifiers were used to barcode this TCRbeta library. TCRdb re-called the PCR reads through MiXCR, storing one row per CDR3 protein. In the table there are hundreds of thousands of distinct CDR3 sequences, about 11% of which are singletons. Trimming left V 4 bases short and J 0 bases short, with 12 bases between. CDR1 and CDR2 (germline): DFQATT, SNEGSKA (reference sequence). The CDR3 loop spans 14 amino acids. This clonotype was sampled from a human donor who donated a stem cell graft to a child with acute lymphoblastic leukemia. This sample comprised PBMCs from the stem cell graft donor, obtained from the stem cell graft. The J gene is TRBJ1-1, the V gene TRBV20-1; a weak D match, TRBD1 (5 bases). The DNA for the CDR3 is TGCAGTGCTAAGACGACAGTGATGAACACTGAAGCTTTCTTT. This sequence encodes CSAKTTVMNTEAFF.